What follows describes a single TCR beta chain. The target antigen is unknown. CDR3 length: 16 residues. Germline values: CDR1 SGHVS, CDR2 FNYEAQ. Trimming took 5 bases from V and 4 from J, leaving 17 bases between them. The data are from a study of cytomegalovirus exposure and HLA in healthy donors. Study as a whole: In a later analysis, the roughly 130 validation repertoires were reported to have used the same platform as the approximately 690 first-cohort repertoires.

The method was immunoSEQ multiplex PCR; TCRdb's version includes in-frame clones alone and lacks a portion of them. The data contain 100,000 to 150,000 clones, 75% to 90% of them seen just once; the ten biggest clones take up 0.95% to 1.5%. Whole-study findings and limits: Reportedly, diagnosis of cytomegalovirus status by the classifier showed high specificity and sensitivity. CMV antigen specificity was confirmed in vitro for a few CMV-associated chains. Cytomegalovirus-associated TCR beta chains were listed, numbering approximately 150.

The genes are TRBV7-6 and TRBJ1-4, with D unresolved. The source material was PBMCs. This clonotype originated in a woman between 18 and 29 years old in good health and CMV-seronegative. The CDR3 nucleotides read TGTGCCAGCAGCCGACTTAAAGCTATTTTTAATGAAAAACTGTTTTTT. It encodes CASSRLKAIFNEKLFF. Full variable domain (missing parts from reference TRBV7-6 and TRBJ1-4): GAGVSQSPRYKVTKRGQDVALRCDPISGHVSLYWYRQALGQGPEFLTYFNYEAQQDKSGLPNDRFSAERPEGSISTLTIQRTEQRDSAMYRCASSRLKAIFNEKLFFGSGTQLSVL.